What follows describes a single TCR beta chain. Its antigen is undetermined. This specimen comes from a study of cytomegalovirus exposure and HLA in healthy donors. Study conclusions and caveats: A later analysis showed that HLA-associated TCR beta chains had undergone more clonal expansion than equally common others. In a later analysis, CMV-associated beta chains were mostly HLA-associated, it appeared. Reports state that TCR beta sequences accurately predicted most subjects' HLA-A and HLA-B alleles. A later analysis reported that several of the most significant clusters appeared to be linked to common viral pathogens, among them Epstein-Barr virus.

PCR employed 60 Vbeta and 13 Jbeta primers. Produced via immunoSEQ multiplex PCR; TCRdb's table is partial and in-frame only. The sample includes approximately 70,000 clones, 65% to 70% seen only once; the top ten take about 14%. Per germline, CDR1 SGHVS and CDR2 FNYEAQ. Trimming removed 3 bases at V and 5 bases at J, with 9 bases between. CDR3 length equals 13 residues. The chain links TRBV7-6 to TRBJ2-3; D not certain. The clonotype comes from a male donor in good health and CMV-seropositive. Material: PBMCs. Here the CDR3 reads CASSFFVGDTQYF. CDR3 sequence (DNA): TGTGCCAGCAGCTTTTTCGTCGGAGATACGCAGTATTTT.